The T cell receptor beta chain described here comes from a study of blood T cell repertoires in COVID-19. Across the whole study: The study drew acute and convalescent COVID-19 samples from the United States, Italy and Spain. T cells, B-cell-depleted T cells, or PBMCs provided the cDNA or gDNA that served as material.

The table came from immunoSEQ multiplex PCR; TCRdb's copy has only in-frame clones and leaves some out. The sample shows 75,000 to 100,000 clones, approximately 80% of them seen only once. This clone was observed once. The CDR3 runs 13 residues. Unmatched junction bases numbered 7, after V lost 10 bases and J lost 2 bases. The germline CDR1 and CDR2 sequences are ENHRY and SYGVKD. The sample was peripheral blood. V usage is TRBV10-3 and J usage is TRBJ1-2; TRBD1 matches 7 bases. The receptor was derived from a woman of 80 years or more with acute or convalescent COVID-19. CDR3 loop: CATRGQENYGYTF. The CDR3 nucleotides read TGTGCCACCAGAGGACAGGAGAACTATGGCTACACCTTC.